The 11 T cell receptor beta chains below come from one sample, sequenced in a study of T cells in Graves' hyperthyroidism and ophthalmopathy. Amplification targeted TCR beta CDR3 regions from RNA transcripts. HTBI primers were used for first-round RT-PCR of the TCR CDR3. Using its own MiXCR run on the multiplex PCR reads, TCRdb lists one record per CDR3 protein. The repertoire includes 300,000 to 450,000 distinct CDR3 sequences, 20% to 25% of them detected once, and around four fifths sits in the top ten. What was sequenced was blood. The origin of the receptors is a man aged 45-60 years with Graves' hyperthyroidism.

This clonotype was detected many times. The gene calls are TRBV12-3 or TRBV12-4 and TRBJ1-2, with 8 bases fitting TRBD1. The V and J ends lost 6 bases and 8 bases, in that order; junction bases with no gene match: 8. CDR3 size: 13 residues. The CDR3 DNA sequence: TGTGCCAGCAGCCCCGACAGGGGATGGGGCTACACCTTC. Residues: CASSPDRGWGYTF.

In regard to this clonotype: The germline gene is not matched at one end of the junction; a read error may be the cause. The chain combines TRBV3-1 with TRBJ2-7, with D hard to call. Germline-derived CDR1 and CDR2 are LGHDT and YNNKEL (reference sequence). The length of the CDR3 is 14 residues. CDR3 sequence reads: CAGSQDVGPLERYF. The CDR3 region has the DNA TGTGCCGGCAGCCAAGATGTGGGTCCCCTCGAGCGGTACTTC.

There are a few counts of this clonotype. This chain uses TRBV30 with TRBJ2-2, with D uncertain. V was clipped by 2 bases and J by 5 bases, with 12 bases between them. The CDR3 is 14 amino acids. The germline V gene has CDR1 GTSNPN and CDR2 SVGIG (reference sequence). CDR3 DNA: TGTGCCTGGAGTCGCCCCGGGCGGACCGGGGAGCTGTTTTTT. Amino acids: CAWSRPGRTGELFF. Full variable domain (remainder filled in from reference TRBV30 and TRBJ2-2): SQTIHQWPATLVQPVGSPLSLECTVEGTSNPNLYWYRQAAGRGLQLLFYSVGIGQISSEVPQNLSASRPQDRQFILSSKKLLLSDSGFYLCAWSRPGRTGELFFGEGSRLTVL.

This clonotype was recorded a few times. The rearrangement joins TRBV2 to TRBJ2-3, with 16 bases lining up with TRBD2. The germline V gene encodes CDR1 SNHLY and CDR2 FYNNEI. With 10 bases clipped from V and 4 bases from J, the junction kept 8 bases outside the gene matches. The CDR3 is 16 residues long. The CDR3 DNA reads TGTGCCACTATCGCGGGACTAGCGGGAGGGGCAGATACGCAGTATTTT. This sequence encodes CATIAGLAGGADTQYF.

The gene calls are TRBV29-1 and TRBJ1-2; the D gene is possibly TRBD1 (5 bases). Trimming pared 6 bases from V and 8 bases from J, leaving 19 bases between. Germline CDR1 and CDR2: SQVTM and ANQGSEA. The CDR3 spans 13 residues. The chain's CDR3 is CSVGRRGNEGYTF. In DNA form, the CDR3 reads TGCAGCGTGGGACGTAGGGGAAACGAGGGCTACACCTTC.

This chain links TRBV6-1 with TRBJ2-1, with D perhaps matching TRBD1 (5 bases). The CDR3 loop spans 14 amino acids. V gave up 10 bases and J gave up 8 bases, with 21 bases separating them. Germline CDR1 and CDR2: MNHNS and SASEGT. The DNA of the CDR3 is TGTGCCACCAAACAAGGGGCCCCAAGAGATGAGCAGTTCTTC. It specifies CATKQGAPRDEQFF.

CDR3 DNA sequence: TGTGCCAGCAGTTACTCTCGCGGGAGAGGGAGTGAGCAGTTCTTC. Amino acids: CASSYSRGRGSEQFF. The chain has TRBV6-5 and TRBJ2-1; 7 bases line up with TRBD2. The ends lost 0 bases at V and 9 bases at J; junction bases unmatched: 8. Germline V gene data show CDR1 as MNHEY and CDR2 as SVGAGI. CDR3 length equals 15 residues.

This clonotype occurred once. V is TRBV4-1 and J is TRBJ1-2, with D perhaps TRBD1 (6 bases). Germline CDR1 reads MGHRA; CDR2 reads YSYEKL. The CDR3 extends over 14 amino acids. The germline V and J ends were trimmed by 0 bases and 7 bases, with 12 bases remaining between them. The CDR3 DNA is TGCGCCAGCAGCCAAGATCCAGGGGTGGGTGGCTACACCTTC. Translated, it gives CASSQDPGVGGYTF.

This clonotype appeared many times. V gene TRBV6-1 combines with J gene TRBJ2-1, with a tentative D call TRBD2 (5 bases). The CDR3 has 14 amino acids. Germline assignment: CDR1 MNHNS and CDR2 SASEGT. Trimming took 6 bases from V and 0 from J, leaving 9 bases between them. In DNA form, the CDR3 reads TGTGCCAGCAGGACAACTAGCTCCTACAATGAGCAGTTCTTC. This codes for CASRTTSSYNEQFF.

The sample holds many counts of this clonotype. The CDR3 spells CAISVQGSYNEQFF. The CDR3 nucleotides read TGTGCCATCAGTGTGCAGGGCTCCTACAATGAGCAGTTCTTC. V usage is TRBV10-3 and J usage is TRBJ2-1; a weak D match, TRBD1 (5 bases). Germline V gives CDR1 ENHRY, CDR2 SYGVKD. This CDR3 is built from 14 residues. The V gene lost 4 bases and the J gene lost 0 bases, with 7 bases spanning the gap.

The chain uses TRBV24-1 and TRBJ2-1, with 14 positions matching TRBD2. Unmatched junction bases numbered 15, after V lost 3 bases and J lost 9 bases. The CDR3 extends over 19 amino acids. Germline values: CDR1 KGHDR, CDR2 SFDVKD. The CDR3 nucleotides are TGTGCCACCAGTGATCGCGGGACTAGCGGGAGTGTAGCGGGGTTTGAGCAGTTCTTC. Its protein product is CATSDRGTSGSVAGFEQFF.